This entry lists 20 T cell receptor beta chains sequenced from one sample in a study of shared clonotypes between healthy human individuals. TCRdb's copy holds only in-frame clones and misses some; the assay was immunoSEQ multiplex PCR. The sample has hundreds of thousands of clones, 96% seen once. It was CD45RO-negative cells, positively selected for CCR7, that made up naive CD8 cells, with terminally differentiated effector memory CD45RA+ cells excluded. The sequencing sample was made of naive CD8+ T cells sorted from blood. These receptors originate from a woman aged 30 to 39 in good health.

This sequence joins TRBV7-8 and TRBJ2-7; possibly TRBD1 for D (6 bases). This CDR3 contains 13 residues. Trimming shortened V by 10 bases and J by 0 bases, and 13 bases separated the two germline ends. Germline V lookup: CDR1 SGHVS, CDR2 FQNEAQ. The CDR3 region is CAIMADSSYEQYF. As DNA, the CDR3 is TGTGCCATTATGGCGGACAGCTCCTACGAGCAGTACTTC.

This clone was counted a few times. The V gene is TRBV14, the J gene TRBJ1-1; 9 nucleotides match TRBD1. V shed 5 bases and J 0 bases; nucleotides not matched to a gene: 4. The length of the CDR3 is 15 residues. Looked up from germline, CDR1 is SGHDN and CDR2 is FVKESK. The CDR3 DNA follows: TGTGCCAGCAGCGGGACAGGGTCAATGAACACTGAAGCTTTCTTT. Amino acid sequence: CASSGTGSMNTEAFF.

V and J are TRBV15 and TRBJ2-7, with a possible D match to TRBD1 (6 bases). CDR1 is LNHNV and CDR2 is YYDKDF in the germline V gene (reference sequence). CDR3 length: 13 residues. Trimming pared 8 bases from V and 1 base from J, leaving 12 bases between. As DNA, the CDR3 is TGTGCCACCTCAGACAGGCCATCCTACGAGCAGTACTTC. It specifies CATSDRPSYEQYF.

The CDR3 DNA is TGTGCCAGCAGCGTGGGGGGGCCTACGAACACTGAAGCTTTCTTT. As protein: CASSVGGPTNTEAFF. The gene calls are TRBV9 and TRBJ1-1; the D gene is possibly TRBD1 (6 bases). The length of the CDR3 is 15 residues. The germline V and J ends were trimmed by 2 bases and 1 base, with 12 bases remaining between them. The germline gives CDR1 SGDLS, CDR2 YYNGEE.

The chain is built from TRBV21-1 and TRBJ2-7; TRBD1 is the table's D call and was not checked against the DNA. TRBV21-1 constitutes a pseudogene. The CDR3 consists of 17 residues. For the CDR3, the DNA is TGTGCCAGCAGCACCTCCGGTCGGGGGACAGGGGGCTACGAGCAGTACTTC. Protein sequence: CASSTSGRGTGGYEQYF.

The V and J genes are TRBV4-1 and TRBJ2-3; 8 bases agree with TRBD1. V dropped 5 bases and J dropped 5; count of bases not matched to a gene: 12. The germline V gene has CDR1 MGHRA and CDR2 YSYEKL. The CDR3 spans 16 residues. This chain's CDR3 is CASSDGTRTGLDTQYF. CDR3 nucleotides: TGCGCCAGCAGCGACGGGACTCGGACAGGGCTAGATACGCAGTATTTT.

In nucleotides, the CDR3 is TGTGCCAGCTCGACGACAGGGGGGCATTCACCCCTCCACTTT. Protein sequence: CASSTTGGHSPLHF. The chain is built from TRBV27 and TRBJ1-6, with 9 bases that match TRBD1. With V trimmed by 8 bases and J by 8 bases, 7 bases remained unmatched. This CDR3 is built from 14 residues. The germline CDR1 and CDR2 sequences are MNHEY and SMNVEV (reference sequence).

This clone was seen just once. The J gene is TRBJ2-2, the V gene TRBV23-1; a weak D match, TRBD1 (5 bases). TRBV23-1 qualifies as an ORF whose function is uncertain. The CDR3 sequence is 15 residues long. Trimming left V 2 bases short and J 6 bases short, with 13 bases between. CDR3 bases: TGCGCCAGCAGTCAAGAGCAGGGTCAGTCCGGGGAGCTGTTTTTT. Its translation: CASSQEQGQSGELFF.

The gene calls are TRBV2 and TRBJ2-5; 9 bases match TRBD2. The V segment lost 10 bases and the J segment 4 bases; nucleotides outside the gene matches: 10. Germline V gene sequence: CDR1 SNHLY, CDR2 FYNNEI. The CDR3 is 14 amino acids. The DNA for the CDR3 is TGTGCCATCCCATCCGAGACTAGCGGAGAGACCCAGTACTTC. Translating it yields CAIPSETSGETQYF.

The chain recombines TRBV28 with TRBJ1-1; 7 positions agree with TRBD1. The CDR3 has 14 amino acids. Germline CDR1 reads MDHEN; CDR2 reads SYDVKM. V was clipped by 8 bases and J by 4 bases; unmatched bases: 10. The CDR3 sequence is CASETGQAGTEAFF. In DNA form, the CDR3 reads TGTGCCAGCGAGACCGGACAGGCGGGCACTGAAGCTTTCTTT.

This clone was recorded only once. The genes are TRBV30 and TRBJ2-1; TRBD2 aligns across 8 bases. The trim removed 8 bases at V and 4 bases at J, leaving 7 bases unmatched. The length of the CDR3 is 13 residues. Per germline, CDR1 GTSNPN and CDR2 SVGIG (reference sequence). DNA for the CDR3: TGTGCCGAGGCTGGCGGGAGGTACAATGAGCAGTTCTTC. This sequence encodes CAEAGGRYNEQFF.

The chain couples TRBV27 to TRBJ2-7; no definite D call. Germline V lookup: CDR1 MNHEY, CDR2 SMNVEV (reference sequence). V lost 5 bases, J lost 0 bases, and 14 bases lay in between. CDR3 length equals 15 residues. The DNA of the CDR3 is TGTGCCAGCAGTCCCGGACCGAACCACTCCTACGAGCAGTACTTC. It codes for CASSPGPNHSYEQYF.

The chain carries TRBV25-1 and TRBJ2-1; unclear D gene. Between the trimmed V and J ends, which lost 6 bases and 7 bases, there was a span of 10 bases. Per germline, CDR1 MGHDK and CDR2 SYGVNS. The CDR3 runs 12 residues. The CDR3 loop is CASRAQINEQFF. CDR3 nucleotides: TGTGCCAGCAGGGCCCAAATAAATGAGCAGTTCTTC.

The chain carries TRBV4-1 and TRBJ2-3; TRBD2 matches 14 bases. The ends lost 4 bases at V and 4 bases at J; junction bases unmatched: 19. Germline CDR1 is MGHRA and CDR2 is YSYEKL. The CDR3 has 21 amino acids. In DNA form, the CDR3 reads TGCGCCAGCAGCCCATTATCGGGGGAACCGGGACTAGCGGGAGCCTCAGATACGCAGTATTTT. The encoded protein is CASSPLSGEPGLAGASDTQYF.

The chain recombines TRBV28 with TRBJ2-7; D call uncertain. V was trimmed by 6 bases and J by 1 base, leaving 22 bases between them. The CDR3 loop spans 17 amino acids. Looked up from germline, CDR1 is MDHEN and CDR2 is SYDVKM. In nucleotides, the CDR3 is TGTGCCAGCAGCGTGTCGGTCTACAGCGAAGAGTCCTACGAGCAGTACTTC. Residues: CASSVSVYSEESYEQYF.

The J gene is TRBJ1-5, the V gene TRBV28; no definite D call. The V and J ends lost 6 bases and 2 bases respectively, with 14 bases between them. This CDR3 is 15 amino acids long. Germline assignment: CDR1 MDHEN and CDR2 SYDVKM. CDR3 DNA: TGTGCCAGCAGCTTAAGTTCTAAGGGCAATCAGCCCCAGCATTTT. It is translated as CASSLSSKGNQPQHF.

The V call is TRBV9, the J call TRBJ2-1; D not resolved. Looked up from germline, CDR1 is SGDLS and CDR2 is YYNGEE. The CDR3 has 17 residues. Deletions cut 4 bases from V and 4 bases from J, with 21 bases between. The CDR3 region is CASSHLGQVEIYNEQFF. As DNA, the CDR3 is TGTGCCAGCAGCCACCTCGGGCAGGTCGAGATTTACAATGAGCAGTTCTTC.

The table lists this clone with a count of one. The gene calls are TRBV29-1 and TRBJ2-1; possible D gene TRBD1, 5 bases. Germline loops: CDR1 SQVTM, CDR2 ANQGSEA. The CDR3 loop spans 15 amino acids. V was shortened by 4 bases and J by 2 bases, with 15 bases between the two germline ends. The DNA for the CDR3 is TGCAGCGTTGGGGGCCCTATGGGCACCTACAATGAGCAGTTCTTC. Translation: CSVGGPMGTYNEQFF.

This clone was detected once. J is TRBJ2-7 and V is TRBV29-1; D unresolved. CDR1 SQVTM and CDR2 ANQGSEA come from the germline V gene. The CDR3 extends over 11 amino acids. V was trimmed by 3 bases and J by 6 bases, leaving 9 bases between them. The CDR3 nucleotides read TGCAGCGTTGACGGTGCGGCCGAGCAGTACTTC. Its protein product is CSVDGAAEQYF.

This chain connects TRBV19 to TRBJ1-4, with a weak D call TRBD1 (5 bases). The CDR3 covers 12 residues. Germline V gene sequence: CDR1 LNHDA, CDR2 SQIVND (reference sequence). V dropped 9 bases and J dropped 11 bases, with 16 bases sitting between them. The CDR3 spells CASGAAVGKLFF. The CDR3 coding sequence is TGTGCCAGCGGGGCGGCGGTCGGGAAACTGTTTTTT.